This paragraph reports one T cell receptor (beta chain). TCRdb's table, derived via immunoSEQ multiplex PCR, lists solely in-frame clones and lacks some. Of over 150,000 clones in the sample, about nine tenths were seen once. This record belongs to a study of control samples from healthy donors and cancer patients. The length of the CDR3 is 17 residues. The V and J ends lost 5 bases and 5 bases, in that order; junction bases with no gene match: 11. The V gene's germline CDR1 is LNHDA and CDR2 SQIVND (reference sequence). The V gene is TRBV19, the J gene TRBJ2-2; 10 bases map to TRBD1. The sample comprised blood. This clonotype originated in a woman aged 40 to 49 in good health. The CDR3 DNA reads TGTGCCAGTAGTCCCCCCAGGACAGGGGGAAGTACCGGGGAGCTGTTTTTT. Protein: CASSPPRTGGSTGELFF.